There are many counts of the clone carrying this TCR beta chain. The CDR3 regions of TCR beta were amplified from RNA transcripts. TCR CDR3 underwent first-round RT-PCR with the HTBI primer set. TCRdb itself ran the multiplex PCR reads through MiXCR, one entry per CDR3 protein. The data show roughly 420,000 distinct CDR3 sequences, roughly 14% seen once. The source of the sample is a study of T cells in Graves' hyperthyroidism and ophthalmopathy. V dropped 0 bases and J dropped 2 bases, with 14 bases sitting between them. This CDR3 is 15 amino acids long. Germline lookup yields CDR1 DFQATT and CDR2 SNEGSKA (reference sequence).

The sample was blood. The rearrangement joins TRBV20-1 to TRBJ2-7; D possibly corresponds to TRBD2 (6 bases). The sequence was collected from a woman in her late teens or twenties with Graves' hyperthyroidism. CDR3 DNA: TGCAGTGCTAGAGATCTGATAGCGGTTACCTACGAGCAGTACTTC. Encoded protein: CSARDLIAVTYEQYF.